This T cell receptor beta chain was profiled in a study of shared clonotypes between healthy human individuals. On this clone: Its matching antigen is unknown.

Germline V gives CDR1 MNHEY, CDR2 SMNVEV (reference sequence). Trimming cost V 6 bases and J 4 bases; bases outside gene matches: 12. The length of the CDR3 is 17 residues. General study findings and limits: Across subsets, estimated richness was generally greater for naive than for memory populations.

The protocol was immunoSEQ multiplex PCR, while the TCRdb copy is restricted to in-frame clones and leaves out a portion. The sample records more than 500,000 clones, around 95% being singletons. This chain joins TRBV27 and TRBJ2-1; 10 nucleotides align to TRBD1. The TCR was taken from a woman younger than 45 in good health. Source material: naive CD4+ T cells sorted from blood. Subset defined: CD45RA+ positively selected. DNA for the CDR3: TGTGCCAGCAGCCGAAAGGCCGGGACAGGGGTATACAATGAGCAGTTCTTC. It specifies CASSRKAGTGVYNEQFF.